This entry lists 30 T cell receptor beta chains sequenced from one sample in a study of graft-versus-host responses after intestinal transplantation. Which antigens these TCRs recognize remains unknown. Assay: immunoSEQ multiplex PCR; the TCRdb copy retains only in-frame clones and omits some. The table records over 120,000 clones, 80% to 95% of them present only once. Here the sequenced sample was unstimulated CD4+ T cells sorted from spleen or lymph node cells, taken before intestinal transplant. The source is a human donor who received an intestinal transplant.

The CDR3 protein is CASSVRTENSPLHF. Written as DNA, the CDR3 is TGTGCCAGCAGCGTAAGGACAGAGAATTCACCCCTCCACTTT. V usage is TRBV9 and J usage is TRBJ1-6; a weak D match, TRBD1 (6 bases). There are 14 residues in the CDR3. Trimming removed 1 base at V and 7 bases at J, with 9 bases between. Germline V gene sequence: CDR1 SGDLS, CDR2 YYNGEE.

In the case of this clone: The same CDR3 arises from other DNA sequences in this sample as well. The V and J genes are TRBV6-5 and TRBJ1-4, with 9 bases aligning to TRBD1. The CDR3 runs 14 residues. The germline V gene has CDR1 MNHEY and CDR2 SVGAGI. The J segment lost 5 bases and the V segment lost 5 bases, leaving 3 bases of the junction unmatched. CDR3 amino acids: CASSTGGVNEKLFF. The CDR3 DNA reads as TGTGCCAGCAGTACAGGGGGCGTGAATGAAAAACTGTTTTTT.

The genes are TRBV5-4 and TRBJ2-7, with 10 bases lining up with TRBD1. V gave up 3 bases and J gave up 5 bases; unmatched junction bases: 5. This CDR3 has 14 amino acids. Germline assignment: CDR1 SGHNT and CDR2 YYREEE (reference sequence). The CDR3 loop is CASSSGQGFDEQYF. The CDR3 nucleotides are TGTGCCAGCAGCTCGGGACAGGGGTTCGACGAGCAGTACTTC.

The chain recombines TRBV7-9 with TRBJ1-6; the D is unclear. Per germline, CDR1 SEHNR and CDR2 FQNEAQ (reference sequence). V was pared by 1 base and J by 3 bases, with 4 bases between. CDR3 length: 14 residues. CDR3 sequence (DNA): TGTGCCAGCAGCTTAGACAGCTATAATTCACCCCTCCACTTT. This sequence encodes CASSLDSYNSPLHF.

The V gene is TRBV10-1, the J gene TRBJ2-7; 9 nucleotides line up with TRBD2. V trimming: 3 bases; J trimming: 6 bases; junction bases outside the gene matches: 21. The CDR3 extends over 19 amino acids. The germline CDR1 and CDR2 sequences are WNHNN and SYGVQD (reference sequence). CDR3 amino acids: CASSEGPRGGGRAKAEQYF. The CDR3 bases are TGCGCCAGCAGTGAAGGCCCCCGGGGAGGCGGGAGGGCCAAAGCCGAGCAGTACTTC.

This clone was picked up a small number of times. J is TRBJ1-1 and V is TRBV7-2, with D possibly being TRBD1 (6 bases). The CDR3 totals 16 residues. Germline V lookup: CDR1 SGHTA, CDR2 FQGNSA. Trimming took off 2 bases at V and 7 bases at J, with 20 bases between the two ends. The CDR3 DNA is TGTGCCAGCAGCTTACAACAGGGCCCACTCAACTTTGAAGCTTTCTTT. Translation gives CASSLQQGPLNFEAFF.

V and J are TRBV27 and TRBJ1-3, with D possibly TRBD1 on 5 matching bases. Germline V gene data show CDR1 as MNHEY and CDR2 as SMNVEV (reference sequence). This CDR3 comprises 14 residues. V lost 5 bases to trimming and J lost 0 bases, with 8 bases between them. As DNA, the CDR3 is TGTGCCAGCAGTACAGGATACTCTGGAAACACCATATATTTT. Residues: CASSTGYSGNTIYF.

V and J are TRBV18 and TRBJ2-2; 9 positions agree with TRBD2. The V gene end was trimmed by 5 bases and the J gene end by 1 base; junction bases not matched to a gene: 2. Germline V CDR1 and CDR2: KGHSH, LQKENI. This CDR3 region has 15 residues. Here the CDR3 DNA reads TGTGCCAGCTCAGGGACTAGCAAGAACACCGGGGAGCTGTTTTTT. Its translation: CASSGTSKNTGELFF.

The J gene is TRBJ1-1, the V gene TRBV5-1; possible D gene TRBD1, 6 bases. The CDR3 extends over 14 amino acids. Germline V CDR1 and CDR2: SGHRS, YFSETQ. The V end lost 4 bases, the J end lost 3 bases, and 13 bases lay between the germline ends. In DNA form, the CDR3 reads TGCGCCAGCAGCCCCGGACAGATATACACTGAAGCTTTCTTT. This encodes CASSPGQIYTEAFF.

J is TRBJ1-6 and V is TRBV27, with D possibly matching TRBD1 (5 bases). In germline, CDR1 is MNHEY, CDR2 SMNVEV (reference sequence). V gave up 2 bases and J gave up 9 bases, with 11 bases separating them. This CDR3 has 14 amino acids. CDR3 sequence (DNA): TGTGCCAGCAGTTTAACTCAGGGAAGTTCACCCCTCCACTTT. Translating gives CASSLTQGSSPLHF.

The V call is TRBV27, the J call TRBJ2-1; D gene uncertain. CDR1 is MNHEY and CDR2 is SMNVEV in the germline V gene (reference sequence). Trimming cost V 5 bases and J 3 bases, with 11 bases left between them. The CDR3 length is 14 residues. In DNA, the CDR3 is TGTGCCAGCAGTAGACGGCGGAACTACAATGAGCAGTTCTTC. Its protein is CASSRRRNYNEQFF.

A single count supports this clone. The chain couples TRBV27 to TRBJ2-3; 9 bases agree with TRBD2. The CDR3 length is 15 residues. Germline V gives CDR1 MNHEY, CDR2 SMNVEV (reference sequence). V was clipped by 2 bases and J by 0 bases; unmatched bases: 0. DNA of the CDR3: TGTGCCAGCAGTTTACTAGCGGGGAGCACAGATACGCAGTATTTT. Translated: CASSLLAGSTDTQYF.

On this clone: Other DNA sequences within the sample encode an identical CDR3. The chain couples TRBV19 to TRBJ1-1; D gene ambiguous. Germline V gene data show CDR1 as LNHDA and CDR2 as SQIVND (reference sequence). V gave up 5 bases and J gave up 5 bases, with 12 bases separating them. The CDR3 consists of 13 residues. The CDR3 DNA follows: TGTGCCAGTAGTCTGGGATTGGGTACTGAAGCTTTCTTT. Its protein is CASSLGLGTEAFF.

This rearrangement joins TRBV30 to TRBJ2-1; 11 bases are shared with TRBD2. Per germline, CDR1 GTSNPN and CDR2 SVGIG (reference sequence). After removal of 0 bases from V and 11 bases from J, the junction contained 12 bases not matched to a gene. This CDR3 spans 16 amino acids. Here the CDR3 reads CAWSVTGTSGGMKQFF. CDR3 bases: TGTGCCTGGAGTGTAACCGGGACTAGCGGCGGAATGAAGCAGTTCTTC.

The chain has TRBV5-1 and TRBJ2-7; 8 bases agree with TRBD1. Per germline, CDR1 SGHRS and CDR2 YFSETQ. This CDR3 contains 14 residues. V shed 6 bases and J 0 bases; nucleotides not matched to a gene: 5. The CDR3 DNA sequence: TGCGCCAGCAAGGGACAGGAGAGCTCCTACGAGCAGTACTTC. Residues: CASKGQESSYEQYF.

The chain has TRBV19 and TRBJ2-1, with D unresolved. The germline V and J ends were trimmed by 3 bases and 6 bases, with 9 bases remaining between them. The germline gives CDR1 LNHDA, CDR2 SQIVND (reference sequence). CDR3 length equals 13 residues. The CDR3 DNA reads TGTGCCAGTAGTATTGGCCAGGCCAATGAGCAGTTCTTC. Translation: CASSIGQANEQFF.

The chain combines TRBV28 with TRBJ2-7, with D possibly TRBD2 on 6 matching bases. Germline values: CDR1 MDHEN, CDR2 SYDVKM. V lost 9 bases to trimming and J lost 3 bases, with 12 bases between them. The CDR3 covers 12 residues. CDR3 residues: CASRVGGYEQYF. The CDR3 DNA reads TGTGCCAGTCGCGTGGGGGGCTACGAGCAGTACTTC.

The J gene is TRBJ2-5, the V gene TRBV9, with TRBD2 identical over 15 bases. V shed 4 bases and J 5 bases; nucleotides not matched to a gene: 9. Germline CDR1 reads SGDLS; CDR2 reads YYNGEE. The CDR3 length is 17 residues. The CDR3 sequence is CASSIGLAGGRVETQYF. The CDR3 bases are TGTGCCAGCAGCATCGGACTAGCGGGAGGGCGGGTGGAGACCCAGTACTTC.

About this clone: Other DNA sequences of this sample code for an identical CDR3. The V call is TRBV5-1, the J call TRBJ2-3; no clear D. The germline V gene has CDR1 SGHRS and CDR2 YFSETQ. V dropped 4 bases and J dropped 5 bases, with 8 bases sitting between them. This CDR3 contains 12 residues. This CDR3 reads CASSLTRDTQYF. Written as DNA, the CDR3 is TGCGCCAGCAGCCTGACAAGAGATACGCAGTATTTT. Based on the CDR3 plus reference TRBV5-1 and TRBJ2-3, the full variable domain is KAGVTQTPRYLIKTRGQQVTLSCSPISGHRSVSWYQQTPGQGLQFLFEYFSETQRNKGNFPGRFSGRQFSNSRSEMNVSTLELGDSALYLCASSLTRDTQYFGPGTRLTVL.

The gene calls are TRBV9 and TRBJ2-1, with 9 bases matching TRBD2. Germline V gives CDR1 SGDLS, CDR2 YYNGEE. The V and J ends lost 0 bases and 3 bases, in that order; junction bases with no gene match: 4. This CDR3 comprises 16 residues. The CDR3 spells CASSVEGLAFYNEQFF. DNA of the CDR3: TGTGCCAGCAGCGTAGAGGGACTAGCATTCTACAATGAGCAGTTCTTC.

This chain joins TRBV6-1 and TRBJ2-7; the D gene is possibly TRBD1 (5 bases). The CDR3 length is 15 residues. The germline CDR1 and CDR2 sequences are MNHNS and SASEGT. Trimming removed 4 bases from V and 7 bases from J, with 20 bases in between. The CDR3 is CASSGTRSGVGEQYF. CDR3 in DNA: TGTGCCAGCAGTGGGACAAGATCAGGTGTAGGAGAGCAGTACTTC.

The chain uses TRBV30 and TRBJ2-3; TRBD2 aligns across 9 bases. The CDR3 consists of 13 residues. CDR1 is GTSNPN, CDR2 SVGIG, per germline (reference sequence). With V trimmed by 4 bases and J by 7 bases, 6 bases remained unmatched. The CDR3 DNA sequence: TGTGCCTGGACTAGCGGGACGGGATATACGCAGTATTTT. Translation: CAWTSGTGYTQYF. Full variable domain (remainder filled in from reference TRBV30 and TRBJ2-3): SQTIHQWPATLVQPVGSPLSLECTVEGTSNPNLYWYRQAAGRGLQLLFYSVGIGQISSEVPQNLSASRPQDRQFILSSKKLLLSDSGFYLCAWTSGTGYTQYFGPGTRLTVL.

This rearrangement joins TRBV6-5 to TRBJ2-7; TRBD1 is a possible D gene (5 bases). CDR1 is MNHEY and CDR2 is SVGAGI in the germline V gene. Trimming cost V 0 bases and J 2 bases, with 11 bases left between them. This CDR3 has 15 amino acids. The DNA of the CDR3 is TGTGCCAGCAGTTACTCTTCCAGGGTCGCCTACGAGCAGTACTTC. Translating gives CASSYSSRVAYEQYF.

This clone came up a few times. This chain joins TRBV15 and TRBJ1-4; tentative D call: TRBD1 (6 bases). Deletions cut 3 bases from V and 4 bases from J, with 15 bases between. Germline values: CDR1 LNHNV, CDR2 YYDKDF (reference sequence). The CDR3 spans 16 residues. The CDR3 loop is CATSSYVGGLNEKLFF. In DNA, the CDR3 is TGTGCCACCAGCAGTTATGTGGGGGGCCTTAATGAAAAACTGTTTTTT.

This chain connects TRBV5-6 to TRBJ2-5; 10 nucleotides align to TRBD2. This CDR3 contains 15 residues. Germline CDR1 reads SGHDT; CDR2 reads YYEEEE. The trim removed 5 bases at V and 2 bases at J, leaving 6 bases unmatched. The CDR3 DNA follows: TGTGCCAGCAGTTCCCTAGCGGGAGCGCAAGAGACCCAGTACTTC. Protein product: CASSSLAGAQETQYF.

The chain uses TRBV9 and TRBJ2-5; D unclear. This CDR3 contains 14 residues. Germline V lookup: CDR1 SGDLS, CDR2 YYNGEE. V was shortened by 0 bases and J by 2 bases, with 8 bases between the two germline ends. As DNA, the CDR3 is TGTGCCAGCAGCGTAGACGGCAGACAAGAGACCCAGTACTTC. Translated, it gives CASSVDGRQETQYF.

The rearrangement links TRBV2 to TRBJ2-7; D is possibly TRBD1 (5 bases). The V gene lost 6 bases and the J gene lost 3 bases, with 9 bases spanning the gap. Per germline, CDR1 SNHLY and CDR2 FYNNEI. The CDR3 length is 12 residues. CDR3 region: CASRSQGYEQYF. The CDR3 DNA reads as TGTGCCAGCAGGAGCCAGGGCTACGAGCAGTACTTC.

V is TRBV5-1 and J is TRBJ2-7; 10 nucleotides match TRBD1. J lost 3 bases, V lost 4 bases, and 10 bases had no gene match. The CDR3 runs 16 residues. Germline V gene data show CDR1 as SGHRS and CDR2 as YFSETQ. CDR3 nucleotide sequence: TGCGCCAGCAGCCAACTCCCCGGGACAGGGGACTACGAGCAGTACTTC. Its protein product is CASSQLPGTGDYEQYF.

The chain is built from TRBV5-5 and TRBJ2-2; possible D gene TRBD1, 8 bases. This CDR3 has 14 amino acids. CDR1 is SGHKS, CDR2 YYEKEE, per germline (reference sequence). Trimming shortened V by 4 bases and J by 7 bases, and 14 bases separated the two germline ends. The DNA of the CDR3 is TGTGCCAGCAGCGGACAGGGAGGGTTCGGGGAGCTGTTTTTT. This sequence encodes CASSGQGGFGELFF.

The chain's CDR3 is CASSVGGTGNTIYF. DNA for the CDR3: TGTGCCAGCAGCGTAGGGGGGACTGGAAACACCATATATTTT. This rearrangement joins TRBV9 to TRBJ1-3; weak D call: TRBD1 (5 bases). CDR3 length: 14 amino acids. Germline V gene sequence: CDR1 SGDLS, CDR2 YYNGEE. The V end lost 0 bases, the J end lost 2 bases, and 6 bases lay between the germline ends.